A single sample is the source of the 9 T cell receptor beta chains below, sequenced in a study of blood T cell repertoires in COVID-19. Sequencing was performed with immunoSEQ multiplex PCR; in TCRdb, only in-frame clones are kept and a portion is missing. The sample includes around 65,000 clones, 75% to 85% seen only once; the top ten take around 12%. Sequencing was carried out using peripheral blood. These receptors were collected from a human donor in a cohort sampled during active COVID-19.

Here the CDR3 reads CASSLQGPLAGGYEQYF. The CDR3 bases are TGTGCCAGCAGCTTGCAGGGTCCTTTAGCGGGGGGATACGAGCAGTACTTC. This chain joins TRBV5-4 and TRBJ2-7; 10 bases agree with TRBD2. Germline lookup yields CDR1 SGHNT and CDR2 YYREEE (reference sequence). The CDR3 runs 17 residues. The V segment lost 1 base and the J segment 4 bases; nucleotides outside the gene matches: 11.

V is TRBV27 and J is TRBJ2-5; 8 bases map to TRBD2. After removal of 8 bases from V and 2 bases from J, the junction contained 4 bases not matched to a gene. Germline V gives CDR1 MNHEY, CDR2 SMNVEV (reference sequence). The CDR3 totals 13 residues. For the CDR3, the DNA is TGTGCCAGCGCGGGGGGCCAGCAAGAGACCCAGTACTTC. It codes for CASAGGQQETQYF.

V usage is TRBV5-4 and J usage is TRBJ1-3; D might be TRBD1 (5 bases). Germline lookup yields CDR1 SGHNT and CDR2 YYREEE (reference sequence). Trimming removed 0 bases at V and 2 bases at J, with 9 bases between. The CDR3 length is 15 residues. The CDR3 loop is CASSLGQGTGNTIYF. CDR3 DNA sequence: TGTGCCAGCAGCTTGGGGCAGGGAACTGGAAACACCATATATTTT.

The chain links TRBV2 to TRBJ2-3; TRBD2 is a possible D gene (6 bases). The CDR3 runs 12 residues. The V and J ends lost 6 bases and 2 bases respectively, with 6 bases between them. Germline V lookup: CDR1 SNHLY, CDR2 FYNNEI. The CDR3 DNA reads TGTGCCAGCAGGGACTACACAGATACGCAGTATTTT. Translating it yields CASRDYTDTQYF. Variable domain in full (rest from reference TRBV2 and TRBJ2-3): EPEVTQTPSHQVTQMGQEVILRCVPISNHLYFYWYRQILGQKVEFLVSFYNNEISEKSEIFDDQFSVERPDGSNFTLKIRSTKLEDSAMYFCASRDYTDTQYFGPGTRLTVL.

V and J are TRBV30 and TRBJ1-5; tentatively, D is TRBD1 (6 bases). The CDR3 spans 14 residues. V was shortened by 3 bases and J by 6 bases, with 15 bases between the two germline ends. In germline, CDR1 is GTSNPN, CDR2 SVGIG (reference sequence). DNA for the CDR3: TGTGCCTGGAGCGGGCAGGGAGGGGGTCAGCCCCAGCATTTT. Encoded protein: CAWSGQGGGQPQHF.

The rearrangement links TRBV9 to TRBJ1-3; 8 nucleotides match TRBD1. This CDR3 is built from 18 residues. Losses at the gene ends were 0 bases for V and 2 bases for J; bases not matched to a gene: 10. In germline, CDR1 is SGDLS, CDR2 YYNGEE. The chain's CDR3 is CASSVEELGQVTGNTIYF. CDR3 bases: TGTGCCAGCAGCGTAGAAGAATTGGGACAGGTCACTGGAAACACCATATATTTT.

At least ten counts were recorded for this clone. V usage is TRBV29-1 and J usage is TRBJ2-2; 10 nucleotides align to TRBD2. J gave up 5 bases and V 5 bases, and 11 bases lay outside the gene matches. CDR1 SQVTM and CDR2 ANQGSEA come from the germline V gene. The CDR3 is 16 amino acids. The CDR3 loop is CSVKVQAGGPTGELFF. The DNA for the CDR3 is TGCAGCGTTAAGGTCCAAGCGGGGGGGCCAACCGGGGAGCTGTTTTTT.

The chain links TRBV6-5 to TRBJ2-3; weak D call: TRBD2 (5 bases). CDR1 is MNHEY, CDR2 SVGAGI, per germline. There are 14 residues in the CDR3. V was shortened by 10 bases and J by 0 bases, with 14 bases between the two germline ends. The CDR3 loop reads CAIPVGISTDTQYF. As DNA, the CDR3 is TGTGCCATCCCCGTCGGGATCAGCACAGATACGCAGTATTTT.

There are a few counts of this clone. The DNA for the CDR3 is TGCAGTGCTAGTATCCAGAGGGGGGGAGTTAACACTGAAGCTTTCTTT. This codes for CSASIQRGGVNTEAFF. The V gene is TRBV20-1, the J gene TRBJ1-1; possible D gene TRBD1, 6 bases. The CDR3 runs to 16 residues. V was pared by 3 bases and J by 2 bases, with 19 bases between. Looked up from germline, CDR1 is DFQATT and CDR2 is SNEGSKA (reference sequence).